The clone carrying this T cell receptor beta chain was recorded many times. Its antigen remains unknown. The data derive from a study of T cell repertoires in cytomegalovirus infection. Study-level background: Shared public TCR beta signatures pointed to both CMV infection and a matching HLA type. Study-wide results and limits: CMV-specific TCR beta clonotypes restricted by HLA-C were the ones dominating the ex vivo response. CMV carriers with the relevant HLA were identified by cumulative public TCR beta family frequency.

CDR1 is SGHRS and CDR2 is YFSETQ in the germline V gene. V was trimmed by 2 bases and J by 5 bases, leaving 14 bases between them. The CDR3 has 15 amino acids. TCRdb passed the reads through MiXCR, listing each CDR3 protein once. The sample contains roughly 240,000 distinct CDR3 sequences, approximately 7% of which appear only once. The sample comprised PBMCs. The source of this sequence is a human donor in good health (CMV status not recorded). Some clones in this sample may be carry-over from other donors' samples. This chain joins TRBV5-1 and TRBJ2-1, with TRBD2 as a possible D gene (6 bases). The chain's CDR3 is CASSLVGRGNNEQFF. CDR3 nucleotide sequence: TGCGCCAGCAGCTTAGTGGGACGGGGGAACAATGAGCAGTTCTTC.